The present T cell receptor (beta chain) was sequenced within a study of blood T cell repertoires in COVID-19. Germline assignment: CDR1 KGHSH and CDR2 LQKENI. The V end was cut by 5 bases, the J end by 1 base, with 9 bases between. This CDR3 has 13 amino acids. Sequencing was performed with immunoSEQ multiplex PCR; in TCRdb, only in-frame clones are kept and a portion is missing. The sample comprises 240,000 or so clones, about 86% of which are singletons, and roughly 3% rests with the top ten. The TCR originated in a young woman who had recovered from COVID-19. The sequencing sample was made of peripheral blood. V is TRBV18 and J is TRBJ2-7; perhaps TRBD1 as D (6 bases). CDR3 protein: CASSSDSSYEQYF. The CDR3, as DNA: TGTGCCAGCTCATCGGACAGTTCCTACGAGCAGTACTTC.